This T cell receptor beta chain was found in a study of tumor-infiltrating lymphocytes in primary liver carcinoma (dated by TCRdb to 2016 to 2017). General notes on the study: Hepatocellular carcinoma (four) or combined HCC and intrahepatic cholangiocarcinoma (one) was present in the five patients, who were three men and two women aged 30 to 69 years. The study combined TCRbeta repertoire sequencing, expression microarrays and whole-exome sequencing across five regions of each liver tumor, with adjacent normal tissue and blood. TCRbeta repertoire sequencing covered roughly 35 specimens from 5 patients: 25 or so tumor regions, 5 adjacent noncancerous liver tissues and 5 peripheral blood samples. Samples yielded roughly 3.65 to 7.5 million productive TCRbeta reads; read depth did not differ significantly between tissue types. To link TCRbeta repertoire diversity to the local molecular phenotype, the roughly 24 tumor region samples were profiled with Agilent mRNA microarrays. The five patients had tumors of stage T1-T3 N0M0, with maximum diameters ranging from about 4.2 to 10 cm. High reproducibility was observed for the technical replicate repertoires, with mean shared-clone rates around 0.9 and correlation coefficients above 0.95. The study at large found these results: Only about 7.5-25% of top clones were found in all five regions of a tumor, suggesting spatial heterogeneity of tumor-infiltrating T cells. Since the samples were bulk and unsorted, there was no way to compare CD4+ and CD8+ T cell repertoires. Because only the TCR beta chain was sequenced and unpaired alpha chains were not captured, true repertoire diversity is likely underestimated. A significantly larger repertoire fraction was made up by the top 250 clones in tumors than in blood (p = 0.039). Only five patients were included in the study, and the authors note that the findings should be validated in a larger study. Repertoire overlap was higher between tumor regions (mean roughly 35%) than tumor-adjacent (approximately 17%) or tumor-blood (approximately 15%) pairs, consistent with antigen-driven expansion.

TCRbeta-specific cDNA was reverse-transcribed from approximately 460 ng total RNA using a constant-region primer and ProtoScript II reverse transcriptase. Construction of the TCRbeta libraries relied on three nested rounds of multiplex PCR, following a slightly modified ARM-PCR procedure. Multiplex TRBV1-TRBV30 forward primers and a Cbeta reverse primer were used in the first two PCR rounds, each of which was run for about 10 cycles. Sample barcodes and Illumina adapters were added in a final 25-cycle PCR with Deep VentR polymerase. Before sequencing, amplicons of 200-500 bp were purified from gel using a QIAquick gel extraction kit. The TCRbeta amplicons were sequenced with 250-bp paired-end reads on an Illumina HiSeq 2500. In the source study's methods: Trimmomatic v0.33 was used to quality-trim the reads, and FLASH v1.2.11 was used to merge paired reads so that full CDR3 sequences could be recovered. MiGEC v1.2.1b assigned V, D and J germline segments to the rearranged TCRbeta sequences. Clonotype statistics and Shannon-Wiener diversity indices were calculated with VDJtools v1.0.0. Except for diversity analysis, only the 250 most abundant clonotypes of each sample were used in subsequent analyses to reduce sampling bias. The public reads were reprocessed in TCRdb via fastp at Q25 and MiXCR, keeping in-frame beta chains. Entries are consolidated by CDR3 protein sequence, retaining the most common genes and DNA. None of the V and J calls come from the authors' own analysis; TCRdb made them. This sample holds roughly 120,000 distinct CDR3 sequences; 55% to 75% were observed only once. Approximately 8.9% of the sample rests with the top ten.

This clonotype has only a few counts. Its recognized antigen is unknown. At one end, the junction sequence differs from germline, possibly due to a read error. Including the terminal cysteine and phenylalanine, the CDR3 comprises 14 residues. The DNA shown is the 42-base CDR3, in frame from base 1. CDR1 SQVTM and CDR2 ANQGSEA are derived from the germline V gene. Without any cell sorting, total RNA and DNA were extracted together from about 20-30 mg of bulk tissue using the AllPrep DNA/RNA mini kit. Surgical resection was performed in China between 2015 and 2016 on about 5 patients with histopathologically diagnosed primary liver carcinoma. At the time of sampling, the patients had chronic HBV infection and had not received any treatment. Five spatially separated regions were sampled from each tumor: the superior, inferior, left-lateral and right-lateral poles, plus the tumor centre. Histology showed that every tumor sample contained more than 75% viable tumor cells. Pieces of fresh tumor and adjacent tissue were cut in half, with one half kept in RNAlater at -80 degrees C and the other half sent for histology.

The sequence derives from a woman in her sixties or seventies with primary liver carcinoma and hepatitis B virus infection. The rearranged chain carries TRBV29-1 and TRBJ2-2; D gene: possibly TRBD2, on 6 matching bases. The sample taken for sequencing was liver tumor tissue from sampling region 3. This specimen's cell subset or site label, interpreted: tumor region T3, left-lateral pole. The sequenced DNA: TGTAGCGCCGCTCGGGGGACCGGCCACGGGGAGCTGTTTTTT. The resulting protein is CSAARGTGHGELFF.